This TCR beta chain was identified in a study of T cell clusters in autoimmune cytopenias. Findings and limits, study-wide: Primary autoimmune cytopenia patients seemingly lacked the physiological T cell clusters found in healthy donors. TRB repertoire shifts in secondary cytopenia and chronic lymphocytic leukemia mostly reflected lymphoma, not autoimmunity.

Germline assignment: CDR1 DFQATT and CDR2 SNEGSKA (reference sequence). The CDR3 is made up of 14 amino acids. By frequency, this clonotype registers medium-sized. Its specificity is unknown. About 37,500 genome equivalents of blood DNA were amplified for TRB. TRB rearrangements were amplified by touch-down multiplex PCR with mixed TRB-A/B primers. TCRdb reanalyzed the multiplex PCR reads and collapses them to one entry per CDR3 protein, without DNA. Here the sample table reports about 5,000 distinct CDR3 sequences. The chain has TRBV20-1 and TRBJ1-6. The sample taken for sequencing was peripheral blood. The clonotype comes from a human donor with an autoimmune cytopenia or autoimmune hepatitis (not recorded which). The CDR3 reads CSAREGYYNSPLHF.